The present TCR beta chain was sequenced within a study of cytomegalovirus exposure and HLA in healthy donors. Whole-study results and caveats: Altogether, 150 to 200 TCR beta chains were recorded as cytomegalovirus-associated. A few CMV-associated chains were confirmed in vitro to be specific for CMV antigens.

This clone has a handful of counts. Its antigen is unidentified. Clones were sequenced by immunoSEQ multiplex PCR, and TCRdb holds only the in-frame ones, with some missing. The sample consists of 150,000 to 200,000 clones, 85% of them appearing once. This CDR3 is built from 16 residues. CDR1 is SNHLY, CDR2 FYNNEI, per germline. Trimming removed 2 bases from V and 0 bases from J, with 13 bases in between. The donors were part of the roughly 110-subject validation cohort, which stood apart from the roughly 640-subject first cohort. The TCR comes from a young man in good health and CMV-seropositive. The sequenced sample was PBMCs. The rearrangement joins TRBV2 to TRBJ1-2; D is uncertain. The CDR3 sequence is CASSERSTNTNYGYTF. CDR3 sequence (DNA): TGTGCCAGCAGTGAAAGGTCGACAAACACTAACTATGGCTACACCTTC.